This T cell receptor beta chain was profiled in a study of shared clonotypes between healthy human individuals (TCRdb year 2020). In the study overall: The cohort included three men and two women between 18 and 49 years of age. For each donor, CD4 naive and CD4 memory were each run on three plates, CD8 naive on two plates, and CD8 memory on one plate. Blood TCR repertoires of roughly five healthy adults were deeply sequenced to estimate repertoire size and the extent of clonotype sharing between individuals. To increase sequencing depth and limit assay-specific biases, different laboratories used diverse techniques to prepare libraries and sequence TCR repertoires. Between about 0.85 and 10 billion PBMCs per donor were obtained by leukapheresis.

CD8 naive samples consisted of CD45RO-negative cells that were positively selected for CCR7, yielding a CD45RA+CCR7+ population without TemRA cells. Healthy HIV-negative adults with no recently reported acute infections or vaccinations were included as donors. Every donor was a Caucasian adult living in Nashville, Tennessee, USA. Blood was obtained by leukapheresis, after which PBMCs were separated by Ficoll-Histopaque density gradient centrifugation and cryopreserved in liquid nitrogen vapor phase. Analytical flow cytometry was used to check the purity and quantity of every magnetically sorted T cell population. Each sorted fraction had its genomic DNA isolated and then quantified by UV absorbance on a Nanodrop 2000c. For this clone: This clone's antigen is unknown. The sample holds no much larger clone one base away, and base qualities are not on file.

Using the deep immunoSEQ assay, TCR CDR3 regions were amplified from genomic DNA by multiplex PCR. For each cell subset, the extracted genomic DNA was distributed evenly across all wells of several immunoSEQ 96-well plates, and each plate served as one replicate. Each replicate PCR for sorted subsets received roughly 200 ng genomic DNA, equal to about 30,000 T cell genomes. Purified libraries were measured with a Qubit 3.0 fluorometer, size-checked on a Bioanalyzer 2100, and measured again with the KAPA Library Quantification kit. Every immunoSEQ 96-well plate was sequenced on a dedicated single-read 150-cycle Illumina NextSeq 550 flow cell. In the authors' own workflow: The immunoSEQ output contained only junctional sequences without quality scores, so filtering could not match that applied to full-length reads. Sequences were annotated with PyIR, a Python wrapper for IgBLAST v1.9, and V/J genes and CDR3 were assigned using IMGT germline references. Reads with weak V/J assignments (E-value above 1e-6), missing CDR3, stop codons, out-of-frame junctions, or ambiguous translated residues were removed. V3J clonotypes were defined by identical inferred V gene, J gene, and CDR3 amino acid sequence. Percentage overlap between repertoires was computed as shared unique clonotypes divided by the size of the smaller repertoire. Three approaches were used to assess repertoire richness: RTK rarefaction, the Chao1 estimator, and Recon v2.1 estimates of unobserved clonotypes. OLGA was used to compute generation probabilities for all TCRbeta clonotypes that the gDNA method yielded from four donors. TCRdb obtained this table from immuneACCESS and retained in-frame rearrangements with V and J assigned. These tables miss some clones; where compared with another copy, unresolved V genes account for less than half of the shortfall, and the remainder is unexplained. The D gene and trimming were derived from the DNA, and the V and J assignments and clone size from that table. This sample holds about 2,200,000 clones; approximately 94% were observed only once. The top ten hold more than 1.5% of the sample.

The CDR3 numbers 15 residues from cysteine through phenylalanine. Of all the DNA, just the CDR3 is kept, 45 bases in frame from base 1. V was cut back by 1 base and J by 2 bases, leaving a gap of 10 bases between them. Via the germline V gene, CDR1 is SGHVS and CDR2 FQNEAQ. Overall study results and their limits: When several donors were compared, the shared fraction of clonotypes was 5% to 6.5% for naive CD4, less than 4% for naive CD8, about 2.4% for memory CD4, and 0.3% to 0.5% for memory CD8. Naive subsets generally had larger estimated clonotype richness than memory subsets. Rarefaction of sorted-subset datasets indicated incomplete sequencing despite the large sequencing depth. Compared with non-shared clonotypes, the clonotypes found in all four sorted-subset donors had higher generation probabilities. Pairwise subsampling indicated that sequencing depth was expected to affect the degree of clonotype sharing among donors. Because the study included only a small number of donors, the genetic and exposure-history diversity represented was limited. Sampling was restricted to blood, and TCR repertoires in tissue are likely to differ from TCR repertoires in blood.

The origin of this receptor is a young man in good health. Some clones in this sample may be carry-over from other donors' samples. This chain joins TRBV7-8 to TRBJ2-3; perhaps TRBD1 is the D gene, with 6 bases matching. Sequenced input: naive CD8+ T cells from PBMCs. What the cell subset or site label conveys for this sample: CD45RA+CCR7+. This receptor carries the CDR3 CASSLGGRATDTQYF. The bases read TGTGCCAGCAGCTTAGGGGGGCGGGCCACAGATACGCAGTATTTT.